The rows below give T cell receptor beta chains drawn from one sample of a study of T cells in localized non-small cell lung cancer. The protocol was immunoSEQ multiplex PCR, while the TCRdb copy is restricted to in-frame clones and leaves out a portion. This sample carries a few thousand clones, approximately 30% of them seen once, and the ten largest clones take about 8.5%. Sample: lung tumor tissue, taken before any cancer treatment. These receptors came from a female donor of 60 years or more with stage I lung adenocarcinoma. Both conserved end residues are part of each CDR3. The order of the fields is V gene, clone size, J gene, CDR3 length, D gene, CDR3 DNA, CDR3 protein. The D gene is left open where the match is weak. The listing skips clone size in some rows; elsewhere it reads once, few, many or a size class.

v_call: TRBV11-3
clone_size: few
j_call: TRBJ2-3
cdr3_length: 18
d_call: TRBD2
cdr3_nt: TGTGCCAGCAGCTTAGTACTTGTAGCGGGGGGCGGGGCAGATACGCAGTATTTT
cdr3_aa: CASSLVLVAGGGADTQYF

v_call: TRBV5-1
clone_size: few
j_call: TRBJ2-3
cdr3_length: 15
d_call: .
cdr3_nt: TGCGCCAGCAGCCCCGCTATCATTAGCCCAGATACGCAGTATTTT
cdr3_aa: CASSPAIISPDTQYF

v_call: TRBV29-1
clone_size: .
j_call: TRBJ2-1
cdr3_length: 15
d_call: TRBD2
cdr3_nt: TGCAGCGCCTTAGCGGGAGAGTGGTCCTACAATGAGCAGTTCTTC
cdr3_aa: CSALAGEWSYNEQFF

v_call: TRBV6-8
clone_size: few
j_call: TRBJ1-4
cdr3_length: 16
d_call: .
cdr3_nt: TGTGCCAGCAGTAGATCCCGGGCGGCAACTAATGAAAAACTGTTTTTT
cdr3_aa: CASSRSRAATNEKLFF

v_call: TRBV19
clone_size: .
j_call: TRBJ1-2
cdr3_length: 14
d_call: .
cdr3_nt: TGTGCCAGTAGACCGGGACGCCAGGACTATGGCTACACCTTC
cdr3_aa: CASRPGRQDYGYTF

v_call: TRBV19
clone_size: .
j_call: TRBJ2-3
cdr3_length: 13
d_call: .
cdr3_nt: TGTGCCAGTAGAGAAGACGGCACAGATACGCAGTATTTT
cdr3_aa: CASREDGTDTQYF

v_call: TRBV30
clone_size: .
j_call: TRBJ1-5
cdr3_length: 15
d_call: .
cdr3_nt: TGTGCCTGGAGTCGGGGCAGGGGTACGCATCAGCCCCAGCATTTT
cdr3_aa: CAWSRGRGTHQPQHF

v_call: TRBV11-3
clone_size: .
j_call: TRBJ2-1
cdr3_length: 16
d_call: .
cdr3_nt: TGTGCCAGCAGCCTCGAGCGTCGCAGTGGCTACAATGAGCAGTTCTTC
cdr3_aa: CASSLERRSGYNEQFF

v_call: TRBV11-3
clone_size: .
j_call: TRBJ2-7
cdr3_length: 16
d_call: TRBD2
cdr3_nt: TGTGCCAGCAGCTTAAGGGGACTAGCGGGAAAATACGAGCAGTACTTC
cdr3_aa: CASSLRGLAGKYEQYF

v_call: TRBV5-1
clone_size: .
j_call: TRBJ1-1
cdr3_length: 14
d_call: .
cdr3_nt: TGCGCCAGCAGCTTACTGGGACAGAACACTGAAGCTTTCTTT
cdr3_aa: CASSLLGQNTEAFF

v_call: TRBV30
clone_size: few
j_call: TRBJ1-2
cdr3_length: 15
d_call: TRBD1
cdr3_nt: TGTGCCTGGAGTAGAAGAACAGGGGGCTATGAAAGCTACACCTTC
cdr3_aa: CAWSRRTGGYESYTF

v_call: TRBV11-3
clone_size: few
j_call: TRBJ1-4
cdr3_length: 17
d_call: TRBD1
cdr3_nt: TGTGCCAGCAGCTTTTACAGGGGCGGTACGACTAATGAAAAACTGTTTTTT
cdr3_aa: CASSFYRGGTTNEKLFF

v_call: TRBV11-3
clone_size: medium-sized
j_call: TRBJ2-1
cdr3_length: 15
d_call: .
cdr3_nt: TGTGCCAGCAGCACGGGGGTAGATCCCTACAATGAGCAGTTCTTC
cdr3_aa: CASSTGVDPYNEQFF

v_call: TRBV11-3
clone_size: medium-sized
j_call: TRBJ2-7
cdr3_length: 15
d_call: .
cdr3_nt: TGTGCCAGCAGCTTGCCCCACACCCTTCGGGGAGAGCAGTACTTC
cdr3_aa: CASSLPHTLRGEQYF

v_call: TRBV11-3
clone_size: few
j_call: TRBJ1-4
cdr3_length: 14
d_call: .
cdr3_nt: TGTGCCAGCAGCGTGGAAGGGTCTAATGAAAAACTGTTTTTT
cdr3_aa: CASSVEGSNEKLFF

v_call: TRBV6-8
clone_size: few
j_call: TRBJ1-2
cdr3_length: 15
d_call: .
cdr3_nt: TGTGCCAGCAGTTTCCGGGCCTACTGGAGCTATGGCTACACCTTC
cdr3_aa: CASSFRAYWSYGYTF

v_call: TRBV10-2
clone_size: .
j_call: TRBJ2-7
cdr3_length: 14
d_call: .
cdr3_nt: TGCGCCAGCAGTGAGTCGGGGTACAACTACGAGCAGTACTTC
cdr3_aa: CASSESGYNYEQYF

v_call: TRBV11-3
clone_size: medium-sized
j_call: TRBJ2-3
cdr3_length: 15
d_call: .
cdr3_nt: TGTGCCAGCAGCTTAGTGGGGGGGCAGCAAGATACGCAGTATTTT
cdr3_aa: CASSLVGGQQDTQYF

v_call: TRBV19
clone_size: large
j_call: TRBJ1-1
cdr3_length: 14
d_call: .
cdr3_nt: TGTGCCAGTAGTATTGTGGGGGGGAGCACTGAAGCTTTCTTT
cdr3_aa: CASSIVGGSTEAFF

v_call: TRBV12-5
clone_size: .
j_call: TRBJ2-1
cdr3_length: 12
d_call: .
cdr3_nt: TGTGCTAGTGGCACAGGGTTGGGAGAGCAGTTCTTC
cdr3_aa: CASGTGLGEQFF

v_call: TRBV30
clone_size: .
j_call: TRBJ1-3
cdr3_length: 14
d_call: .
cdr3_nt: TGTGCCTGGAGTGTCTCAGGGGTTTGGAACACCATATATTTT
cdr3_aa: CAWSVSGVWNTIYF

v_call: TRBV6-8
clone_size: medium-sized
j_call: TRBJ2-7
cdr3_length: 15
d_call: .
cdr3_nt: TGTGCCAGCAGGACCCGGGGGAGGCAAAGCTACGAGCAGTACTTC
cdr3_aa: CASRTRGRQSYEQYF

v_call: TRBV19
clone_size: .
j_call: TRBJ2-1
cdr3_length: 16
d_call: TRBD2
cdr3_nt: TGTGCCAGTAGTAACCGGGGGACTAGCGGGAGTAATGAGCAGTTCTTC
cdr3_aa: CASSNRGTSGSNEQFF

v_call: TRBV29-1
clone_size: .
j_call: TRBJ2-3
cdr3_length: 14
d_call: .
cdr3_nt: TGCAGCGTTGAGGCAGGGGATGCCACAGATACGCAGTATTTT
cdr3_aa: CSVEAGDATDTQYF

v_call: TRBV6-8
clone_size: medium-sized
j_call: TRBJ2-7
cdr3_length: 13
d_call: .
cdr3_nt: TGTGCCAGCACCCAAGGTCAGGGCCTCGAGCAGTACTTC
cdr3_aa: CASTQGQGLEQYF

v_call: TRBV11-3
clone_size: .
j_call: TRBJ1-1
cdr3_length: 15
d_call: TRBD1
cdr3_nt: TGTGCCAGCAGCTTGATGGGACAGGTGAACACTGAAGCTTTCTTT
cdr3_aa: CASSLMGQVNTEAFF

v_call: TRBV6-8
clone_size: medium-sized
j_call: TRBJ1-2
cdr3_length: 14
d_call: .
cdr3_nt: TGTGCCAGCAGAGCGGACCTCTATTTTGGTCGCTACACCTTC
cdr3_aa: CASRADLYFGRYTF

v_call: TRBV15
clone_size: .
j_call: TRBJ1-1
cdr3_length: 17
d_call: TRBD1
cdr3_nt: TGTGCCACCAGCTCCCTAACAGGTGAGGGGGCGCGGACTGAAGCTTTCTTT
cdr3_aa: CATSSLTGEGARTEAFF

v_call: TRBV5-1
clone_size: .
j_call: TRBJ2-4
cdr3_length: 14
d_call: TRBD2
cdr3_nt: TGCGCCAGCAGCTCCGGACTAGCGGGAGAAATTCAGTACTTC
cdr3_aa: CASSSGLAGEIQYF

v_call: TRBV5-1
clone_size: .
j_call: TRBJ1-1
cdr3_length: 14
d_call: .
cdr3_nt: TGCGCCAGCAGCTTGGGACAGACTGAAGATGAAGCTTTCTTT
cdr3_aa: CASSLGQTEDEAFF

v_call: TRBV15
clone_size: few
j_call: TRBJ2-1
cdr3_length: 14
d_call: TRBD2
cdr3_nt: TGTGCCACCAGCAGAGAACTAGCGGTGAATGAGCAGTTCTTC
cdr3_aa: CATSRELAVNEQFF

v_call: TRBV11-3
clone_size: medium-sized
j_call: TRBJ2-1
cdr3_length: 14
d_call: TRBD2
cdr3_nt: TGTGCCAGCAGCTTAGGTAAGGGAGGGAGTGAGCAGTTCTTC
cdr3_aa: CASSLGKGGSEQFF

v_call: TRBV10-1
clone_size: .
j_call: TRBJ2-7
cdr3_length: 14
d_call: TRBD1
cdr3_nt: TGCGCCAGCAGTGACGGTGACAGGGGCTACGAGCAGTACTTC
cdr3_aa: CASSDGDRGYEQYF

v_call: TRBV11-3
clone_size: few
j_call: TRBJ2-1
cdr3_length: 14
d_call: TRBD1
cdr3_nt: TGTGCCAGCAGCCGAGGGTGGGGAAGGGACAGAGGGTTCTTC
cdr3_aa: CASSRGWGRDRGFF

v_call: TRBV10-2
clone_size: .
j_call: TRBJ1-1
cdr3_length: 13
d_call: .
cdr3_nt: TGCGCCAGCAGTGATCACCCGAACACTGAAGCTTTCTTT
cdr3_aa: CASSDHPNTEAFF

v_call: TRBV6-8
clone_size: .
j_call: TRBJ2-2
cdr3_length: 15
d_call: .
cdr3_nt: TGTGCCATCAGGATCGGGACTGCGAACACCGGGGAGCTGTTTTTT
cdr3_aa: CAIRIGTANTGELFF

v_call: TRBV18
clone_size: .
j_call: TRBJ2-1
cdr3_length: 15
d_call: TRBD1
cdr3_nt: TGTGCCAGTCACGGACGGGCAGGGGGAATCAATGAGCAGTTCTTC
cdr3_aa: CASHGRAGGINEQFF

v_call: TRBV11-3
clone_size: medium-sized
j_call: TRBJ2-5
cdr3_length: 16
d_call: TRBD1
cdr3_nt: TGTGCCAGCAGCTTAGATCCCATGACAGGGGGAGAGACCCAGTACTTC
cdr3_aa: CASSLDPMTGGETQYF

v_call: TRBV30
clone_size: few
j_call: TRBJ1-2
cdr3_length: 12
d_call: .
cdr3_nt: TGTGCCTGGAGTGCTCAGGAGATTGGCTACACCTTC
cdr3_aa: CAWSAQEIGYTF

v_call: TRBV19
clone_size: .
j_call: TRBJ2-1
cdr3_length: 17
d_call: TRBD2
cdr3_nt: TGTGCCAGTAGTATGCTCATTTCGGGACTAGCGGGGCAGGAGCAGTTCTTC
cdr3_aa: CASSMLISGLAGQEQFF

v_call: TRBV19
clone_size: .
j_call: TRBJ1-1
cdr3_length: 13
d_call: .
cdr3_nt: TGTGCCAGTATAACTTCACAGGGCTTTGAAGCTTTCTTT
cdr3_aa: CASITSQGFEAFF

v_call: TRBV11-3
clone_size: few
j_call: TRBJ1-5
cdr3_length: 14
d_call: .
cdr3_nt: TGTGCCAGCAGCTTAACAGGAAGCAATCAGCCCCAGCATTTT
cdr3_aa: CASSLTGSNQPQHF

v_call: TRBV5-1
clone_size: few
j_call: TRBJ2-2
cdr3_length: 14
d_call: TRBD1
cdr3_nt: TGCGCCAGCAGCAGGGACAGGGGCGCCGGGGAGCTGTTTTTT
cdr3_aa: CASSRDRGAGELFF

v_call: TRBV10-3
clone_size: .
j_call: TRBJ1-2
cdr3_length: 12
d_call: .
cdr3_nt: TGTGCCATCAGTGAGTCTATGTATGGCTACACCTTC
cdr3_aa: CAISESMYGYTF

v_call: TRBV5-1
clone_size: .
j_call: TRBJ2-7
cdr3_length: 15
d_call: .
cdr3_nt: TGCGCCAGCAGCCCCGGAGGGGGTAAGACCTACGAGCAGTACTTC
cdr3_aa: CASSPGGGKTYEQYF

v_call: TRBV9
clone_size: few
j_call: TRBJ2-6
cdr3_length: 15
d_call: .
cdr3_nt: TGTGCCAGCAGTCCTTTGGGCTCTGGGGCCAACGTCCTGACTTTC
cdr3_aa: CASSPLGSGANVLTF

v_call: TRBV29-1
clone_size: .
j_call: TRBJ2-1
cdr3_length: 12
d_call: TRBD2
cdr3_nt: TGCAGCGTCGGACTCGGGGGGGATGAGCAGTTCTTC
cdr3_aa: CSVGLGGDEQFF

v_call: TRBV11-3
clone_size: medium-sized
j_call: TRBJ2-2
cdr3_length: 16
d_call: .
cdr3_nt: TGTGCCAGCAGCCCTCGGGACCAAGCAGTCACCGGGGAGCTGTTTTTT
cdr3_aa: CASSPRDQAVTGELFF

v_call: TRBV11-3
clone_size: few
j_call: TRBJ2-3
cdr3_length: 14
d_call: .
cdr3_nt: TGTGCCAGCAGCTTAGTGACAATGACAGATACGCAGTATTTT
cdr3_aa: CASSLVTMTDTQYF

v_call: TRBV6-8
clone_size: .
j_call: TRBJ1-1
cdr3_length: 14
d_call: .
cdr3_nt: TGTGCCAGCAGTTACTCGGGTGGGGTGAGTGAAGCTTTCTTT
cdr3_aa: CASSYSGGVSEAFF

v_call: TRBV10-2
clone_size: .
j_call: TRBJ2-7
cdr3_length: 13
d_call: .
cdr3_nt: TGCGCCAGCAGCAACGGACCACGCTACGAGCAGTACTTC
cdr3_aa: CASSNGPRYEQYF

v_call: TRBV12-5
clone_size: few
j_call: TRBJ2-2
cdr3_length: 16
d_call: TRBD2
cdr3_nt: TGTGCCAGCACCCGGCGGGGCGGGAGGGCGACCGGGGAGCTGTTTTTT
cdr3_aa: CASTRRGGRATGELFF

v_call: TRBV11-3
clone_size: few
j_call: TRBJ2-1
cdr3_length: 15
d_call: .
cdr3_nt: TGTGCCAGCACCCGGGAGAGGGCTCAGGGGCATGAGCAGTTCTTC
cdr3_aa: CASTRERAQGHEQFF